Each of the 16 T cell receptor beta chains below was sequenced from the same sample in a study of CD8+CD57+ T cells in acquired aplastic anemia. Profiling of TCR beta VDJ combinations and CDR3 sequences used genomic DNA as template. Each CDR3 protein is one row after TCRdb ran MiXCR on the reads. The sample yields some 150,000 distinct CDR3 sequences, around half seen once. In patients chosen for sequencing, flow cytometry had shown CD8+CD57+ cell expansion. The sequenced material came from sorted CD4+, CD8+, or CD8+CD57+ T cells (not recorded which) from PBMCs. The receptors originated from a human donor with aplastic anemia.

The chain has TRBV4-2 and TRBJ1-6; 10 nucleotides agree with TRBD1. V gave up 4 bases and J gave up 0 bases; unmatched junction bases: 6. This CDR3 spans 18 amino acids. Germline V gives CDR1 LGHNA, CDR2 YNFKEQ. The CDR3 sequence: CASSRGQGTASYNSPLHF. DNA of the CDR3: TGTGCCAGCAGCCGGGGACAGGGGACTGCCTCCTATAATTCACCCCTCCACTTT.

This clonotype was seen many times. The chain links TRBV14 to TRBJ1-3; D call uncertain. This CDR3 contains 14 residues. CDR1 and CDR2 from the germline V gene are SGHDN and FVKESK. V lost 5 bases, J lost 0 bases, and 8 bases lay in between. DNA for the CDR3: TGTGCCAGCAGCTCCACCGCCTCTGGAAACACCATATATTTT. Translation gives CASSSTASGNTIYF.

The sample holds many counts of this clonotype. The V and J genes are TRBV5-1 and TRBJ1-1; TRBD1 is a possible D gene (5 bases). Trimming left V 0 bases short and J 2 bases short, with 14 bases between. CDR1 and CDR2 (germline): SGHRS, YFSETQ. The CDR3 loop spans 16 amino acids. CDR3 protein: CASSLDGGDLNTEAFF. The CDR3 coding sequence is TGCGCCAGCAGCTTGGATGGGGGGGACTTAAACACTGAAGCTTTCTTT.

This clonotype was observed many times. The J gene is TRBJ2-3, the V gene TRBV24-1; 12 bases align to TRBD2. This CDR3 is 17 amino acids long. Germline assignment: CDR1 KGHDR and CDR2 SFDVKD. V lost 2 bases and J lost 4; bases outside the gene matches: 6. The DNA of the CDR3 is TGTGCCACCAGTGATTCCCCGACTAGCGGGGGATCAGATACGCAGTATTTT. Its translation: CATSDSPTSGGSDTQYF.

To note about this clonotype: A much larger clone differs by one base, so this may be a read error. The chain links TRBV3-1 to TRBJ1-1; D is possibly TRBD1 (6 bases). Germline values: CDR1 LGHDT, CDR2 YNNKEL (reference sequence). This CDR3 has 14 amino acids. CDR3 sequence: CASSQGTVNAEAFF. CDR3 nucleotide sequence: TGTGCCAGCAGCCAAGGGACAGTGAACGCTGAAGCTTTCTTT. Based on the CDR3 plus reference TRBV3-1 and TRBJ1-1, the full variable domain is DTAVSQTPKYLVTQMGNDKSIKCEQNLGHDTMYWYKQDSKKFLKIMFSYNNKELIINETVPNRFSPKSPDKAHLNLHINSLELGDSAVYFCASSQGTVNAEAFFGQGTRLTVV.

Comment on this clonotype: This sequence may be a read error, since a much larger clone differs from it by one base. This chain's CDR3 is CASIPWTGIIPGELFF. For the CDR3, the DNA is TGTGCCAGCATCCCTTGGACAGGGATTATCCCCGGGGAGCTGTTTTTT. The gene calls are TRBV7-3 and TRBJ2-2; 8 bases are a match to TRBD1. Looked up from germline, CDR1 is SGHTA and CDR2 is FQGTGA. This CDR3 has 16 residues. V was pared by 7 bases and J by 6 bases, with 13 bases of the junction left unmatched. The full variable domain, in which reference TRBV7-3 and TRBJ2-2 provide the parts outside the CDR3, is GAGVSQTPSNKVTEKGKYVELRCDPISGHTALYWYRQSLGQGPEFLIYFQGTGAADDSGLPNDRFFAVRPEGSVSTLKIQRTERGDSAVYLCASIPWTGIIPGELFFGEGSRLTVL.

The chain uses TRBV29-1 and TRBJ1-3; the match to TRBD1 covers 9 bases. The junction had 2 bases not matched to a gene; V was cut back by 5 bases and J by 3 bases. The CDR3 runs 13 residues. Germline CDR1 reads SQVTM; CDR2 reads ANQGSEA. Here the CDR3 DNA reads TGCAGCGTTCGACAGGGGGGTGGAAACACCATATATTTT. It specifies CSVRQGGGNTIYF. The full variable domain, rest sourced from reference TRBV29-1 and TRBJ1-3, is SAVISQKPSRDICQRGTSLTIQCQVDSQVTMMFWYRQQPGQSLTLIATANQGSEATYESGFVIDKFPISRPNLTFSTLTVSNMSPEDSSIYLCSVRQGGGNTIYFGEGSWLTVV.

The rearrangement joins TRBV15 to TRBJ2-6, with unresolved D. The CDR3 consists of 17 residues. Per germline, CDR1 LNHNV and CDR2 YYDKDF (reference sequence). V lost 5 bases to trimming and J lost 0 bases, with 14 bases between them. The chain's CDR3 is CATSDRAASSGANVLTF. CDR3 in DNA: TGTGCCACCAGCGACCGAGCAGCTAGCTCTGGGGCCAACGTCCTGACTTTC.

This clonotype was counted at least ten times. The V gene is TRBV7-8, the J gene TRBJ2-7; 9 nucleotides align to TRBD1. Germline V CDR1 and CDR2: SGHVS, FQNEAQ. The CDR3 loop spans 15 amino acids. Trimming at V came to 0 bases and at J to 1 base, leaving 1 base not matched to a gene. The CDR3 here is CASSLAGTGSYEQYF. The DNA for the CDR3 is TGTGCCAGCAGCTTAGCCGGGACAGGGTCCTACGAGCAGTACTTC.

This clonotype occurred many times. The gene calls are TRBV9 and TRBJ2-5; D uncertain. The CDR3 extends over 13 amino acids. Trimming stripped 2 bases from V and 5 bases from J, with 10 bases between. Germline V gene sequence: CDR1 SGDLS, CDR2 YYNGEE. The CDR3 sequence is CASSVHVGETQYF. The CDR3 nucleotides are TGTGCCAGCAGCGTTCATGTGGGTGAGACCCAGTACTTC.

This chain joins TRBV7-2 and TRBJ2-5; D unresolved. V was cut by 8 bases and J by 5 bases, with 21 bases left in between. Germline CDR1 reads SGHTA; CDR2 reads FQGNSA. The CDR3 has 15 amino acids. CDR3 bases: TGTGCCAGCCTCAGCGATATTGCCAGATCGGAGACCCAGTACTTC. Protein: CASLSDIARSETQYF. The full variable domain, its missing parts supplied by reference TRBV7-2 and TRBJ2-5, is GAGVSQSPSNKVTEKGKDVELRCDPISGHTALYWYRQSLGQGLEFLIYFQGNSAPDKSGLPSDRFSAERTGGSVSTLTIQRTQQEDSAVYLCASLSDIARSETQYFGPGTRLLVL.

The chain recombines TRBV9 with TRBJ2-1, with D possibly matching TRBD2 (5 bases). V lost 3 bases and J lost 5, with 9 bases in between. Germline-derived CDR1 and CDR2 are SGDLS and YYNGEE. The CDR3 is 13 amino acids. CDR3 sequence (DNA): TGTGCCAGCAGCGGGACTGTGCACAATGAGCAGTTCTTC. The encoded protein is CASSGTVHNEQFF.

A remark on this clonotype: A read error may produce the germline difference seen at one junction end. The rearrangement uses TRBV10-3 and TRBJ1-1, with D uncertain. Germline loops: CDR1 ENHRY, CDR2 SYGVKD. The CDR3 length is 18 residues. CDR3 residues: CASSYSTIVPPWNTEAFF. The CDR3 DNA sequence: TGTGCCAGCAGTTACTCGACAATAGTCCCCCCCTGGAACACTGAAGCTTTCTTT.

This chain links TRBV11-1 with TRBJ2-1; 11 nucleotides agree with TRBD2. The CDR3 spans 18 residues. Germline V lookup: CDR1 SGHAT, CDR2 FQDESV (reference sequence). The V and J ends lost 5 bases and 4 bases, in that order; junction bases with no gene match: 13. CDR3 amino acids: CASSPLNLLAGVYNEQFF. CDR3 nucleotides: TGTGCCAGCAGCCCGCTCAACCTACTAGCGGGGGTTTACAATGAGCAGTTCTTC.

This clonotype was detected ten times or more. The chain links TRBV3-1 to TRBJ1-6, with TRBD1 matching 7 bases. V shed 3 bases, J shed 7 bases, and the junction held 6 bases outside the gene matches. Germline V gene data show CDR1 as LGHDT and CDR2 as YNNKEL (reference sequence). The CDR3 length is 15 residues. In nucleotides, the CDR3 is TGTGCCAGCAGCCAGCTCGGGACAGAAAATTCACCCCTCCACTTT. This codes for CASSQLGTENSPLHF.

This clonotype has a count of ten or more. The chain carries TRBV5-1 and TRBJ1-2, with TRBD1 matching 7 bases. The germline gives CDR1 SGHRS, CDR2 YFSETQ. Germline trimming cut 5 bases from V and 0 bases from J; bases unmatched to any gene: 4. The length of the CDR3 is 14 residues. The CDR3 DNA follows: TGCGCCAGCAGAACCGGGACAGCTAACTATGGCTACACCTTC. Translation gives CASRTGTANYGYTF.